Shown below are 11 T cell receptor beta chains from a single sample sequenced in a study of radiation and T cells in renal cell carcinoma. Clones were sequenced by immunoSEQ multiplex PCR, and TCRdb holds only the in-frame ones, with some missing. The sample holds 150,000 to 160,000 clones; 87% are singletons and the top ten take under 15%. The sample's time point: blood 2 weeks post-SBRT. As to treatment: 15 Gy SBRT to primary tumor, nephrectomy 4 weeks later. This specimen was blood, taken from a patient whose treatment included radiotherapy and nephrectomy. These receptors were collected from a woman in her 50s with renal cell carcinoma.

The chain joins TRBV6-1 to TRBJ1-3; D is ambiguous. Deletions cut 6 bases from V and 2 bases from J, with 14 bases between. Per germline, CDR1 MNHNS and CDR2 SASEGT. The CDR3 is 15 residues long. The CDR3 bases are TGTGCCAGCAGCCTATACAGAGAAACTGGAAACACCATATATTTT. As protein: CASSLYRETGNTIYF.

V and J are TRBV19 and TRBJ1-3; a possible D gene is TRBD1 (5 bases). Germline V gives CDR1 LNHDA, CDR2 SQIVND (reference sequence). V lost 4 bases to trimming and J lost 1 base, with 11 bases between them. The CDR3 runs 15 residues. CDR3 in DNA: TGTGCCAGTAGTAGAATGGGGGAATCTGGAAACACCATATATTTT. Its protein product is CASSRMGESGNTIYF.

The chain combines TRBV15 with TRBJ2-7, with 10 bases that match TRBD1. The CDR3 has 14 amino acids. In germline, CDR1 is LNHNV, CDR2 YYDKDF (reference sequence). V shed 8 bases, J shed 0 bases, and the junction held 4 bases outside the gene matches. The CDR3 reads CATSDRGISYEQYF. DNA of the CDR3: TGTGCCACCTCGGACAGGGGGATCTCCTACGAGCAGTACTTC.

The chain recombines TRBV6-1 with TRBJ2-2, with 7 bases identical to TRBD1. This CDR3 has 13 amino acids. V lost 6 bases, J lost 6 bases, and 4 bases stayed unmatched. The germline V gene encodes CDR1 MNHNS and CDR2 SASEGT. CDR3 in DNA: TGTGCCAGCAGGAGGGACAGCCCCGGGGAGCTGTTTTTT. Translated, it gives CASRRDSPGELFF.

Only one count was recorded for this clone. The chain combines TRBV9 with TRBJ2-7, with D possibly TRBD1 on 5 matching bases. The CDR3 has 17 amino acids. V lost 0 bases, J lost 3 bases, and 19 bases lay in between. The V gene's germline CDR1 is SGDLS and CDR2 YYNGEE. The chain's CDR3 is CASSVVLGPGPFYEQYF. DNA of the CDR3: TGTGCCAGCAGCGTAGTCCTCGGGCCAGGGCCCTTCTACGAGCAGTACTTC.

The chain couples TRBV5-6 to TRBJ2-4; D uncertain. V shed 2 bases and J shed 4 bases, with 4 bases lying between them. This CDR3 contains 12 residues. Germline V lookup: CDR1 SGHDT, CDR2 YYEEEE. The CDR3 sequence is CASSFGKNIQYF. Here the CDR3 DNA reads TGTGCCAGCAGCTTCGGGAAAAACATTCAGTACTTC.

This sequence joins TRBV19 and TRBJ1-3; D gene ambiguous. Germline-derived CDR1 and CDR2 are LNHDA and SQIVND (reference sequence). Trimming cost V 4 bases and J 0 bases, with 7 bases left between them. The CDR3 spans 14 residues. This CDR3 reads CASSTINSGNTIYF. The CDR3 DNA reads TGTGCCAGTAGTACCATAAACTCTGGAAACACCATATATTTT. Filled out from reference TRBV19 and TRBJ1-3, the complete variable domain reads DGGITQSPKYLFRKEGQNVTLSCEQNLNHDAMYWYRQDPGQGLRLIYYSQIVNDFQKGDIAEGYSVSREKKESFPLTVTSAQKNPTAFYLCASSTINSGNTIYFGEGSWLTVV.

The chain couples TRBV29-1 to TRBJ2-7; TRBD1 matches at 8 bases. Trimming took 5 bases from V and 4 from J; bases not matched to a gene: 7. This CDR3 has 13 residues. CDR1 SQVTM and CDR2 ANQGSEA come from the germline V gene. In nucleotides, the CDR3 is TGCAGCGTTTGGAACAGGGGGAAATACGAGCAGTACTTC. Translated, it gives CSVWNRGKYEQYF.

The rearrangement joins TRBV28 to TRBJ1-5; D perhaps matches TRBD1 (5 bases). Germline-derived CDR1 and CDR2 are MDHEN and SYDVKM. Trimming removed 10 bases from V and 2 bases from J, with 9 bases in between. This CDR3 spans 12 amino acids. This CDR3 reads CATDSGNQPQHF. DNA for the CDR3: TGTGCCACCGACAGTGGCAATCAGCCCCAGCATTTT. Variable domain in full (rest from reference TRBV28 and TRBJ1-5): DVKVTQSSRYLVKRTGEKVFLECVQDMDHENMFWYRQDPGLGLRLIYFSYDVKMKEKGDIPEGYSVSREKKERFSLILESASTNQTSMYLCATDSGNQPQHFGDGTRLSIL.

V is TRBV5-1 and J is TRBJ2-1; 7 nucleotides align to TRBD2. V shed 7 bases, J shed 8 bases, and the junction held 12 bases outside the gene matches. The CDR3 runs to 14 residues. Germline assignment: CDR1 SGHRS and CDR2 YFSETQ. The CDR3 here is CASSRAGEVYEQFF. In nucleotides, the CDR3 is TGCGCCAGCTCTCGGGCGGGGGAGGTCTATGAGCAGTTCTTC. Using reference TRBV5-1 and TRBJ2-1 for the parts outside the CDR3, the full variable domain is KAGVTQTPRYLIKTRGQQVTLSCSPISGHRSVSWYQQTPGQGLQFLFEYFSETQRNKGNFPGRFSGRQFSNSRSEMNVSTLELGDSALYLCASSRAGEVYEQFFGPGTRLTVL.

This sequence joins TRBV6-1 and TRBJ2-3; tentatively, D is TRBD1 or TRBD2 (5 bases each). V gave up 6 bases and J gave up 0 bases, with 13 bases separating them. The CDR3 totals 15 residues. CDR1 and CDR2 from the germline V gene are MNHNS and SASEGT. CDR3 nucleotides: TGTGCCAGCAGGGGGGTTTTGGGCAGCACAGATACGCAGTATTTT. Translating it yields CASRGVLGSTDTQYF.